Each of the 12 T cell receptor beta chains below was sequenced from the same sample in a study of cytomegalovirus exposure and HLA in healthy donors. The PCR had 60 Vbeta and 13 Jbeta primers. Clones were read by immunoSEQ multiplex PCR, and TCRdb kept only the in-frame ones, dropping some. The sample yields approximately 130,000 clones, of which the top ten take up roughly 2%. Specimen: PBMCs. All receptors derive from a woman aged 55-75 years in good health and CMV-seronegative.

This chain connects TRBV2 to TRBJ1-3; no clear D gene. CDR3 size: 15 residues. V lost 10 bases and J lost 4, with 20 bases in between. Germline V gives CDR1 SNHLY, CDR2 FYNNEI. For the CDR3, the DNA is TGTGCCACCCGGGATCTCCGAGGCTCAGGAAACACCATATATTTT. Amino acids: CATRDLRGSGNTIYF.

The chain employs TRBV6-6 and TRBJ1-5; D might be TRBD1 (5 bases). Trimming pared 2 bases from V and 6 bases from J, leaving 14 bases between. Germline CDR1 MNHNY, CDR2 SVGAGI (reference sequence). This CDR3 is 15 amino acids long. CDR3 loop: CASSYEVRVGQPQHF. In DNA form, the CDR3 reads TGTGCCAGCAGTTACGAAGTCAGGGTGGGTCAGCCCCAGCATTTT.

The chain links TRBV27 to TRBJ1-5, with a tentative D call TRBD1 (6 bases). CDR1 is MNHEY, CDR2 SMNVEV, per germline (reference sequence). Trimming cost V 8 bases and J 7 bases, with 21 bases left between them. This CDR3 is 15 amino acids long. The CDR3 reads CASQPREGGRQPQHF. The CDR3 DNA follows: TGTGCCAGCCAACCACGGGAGGGGGGGAGGCAGCCCCAGCATTTT.

A note on this clone: Relative to the germline gene, one junction end is altered; a read error may explain this. The CDR3 nucleotides read TGTGCCAGCAGCGGAGGGAATCAGCCCCGGCATTTT. As protein: CASSGGNQPRHF. This chain connects TRBV9 to TRBJ1-5; D unclear. In germline, CDR1 is SGDLS, CDR2 YYNGEE. The CDR3 covers 12 residues.

The chain carries TRBV5-1 and TRBJ2-2; D is undetermined. V shed 2 bases and J shed 5 bases, with 4 bases lying between them. This CDR3 has 12 amino acids. CDR1 is SGHRS, CDR2 YFSETQ, per germline. The CDR3 loop is CASSFLTGELFF. CDR3 nucleotides: TGCGCCAGCAGCTTTTTAACCGGGGAGCTGTTTTTT.

The chain uses TRBV7-2 and TRBJ2-7, with a weak D call TRBD2 (5 bases). This CDR3 is 14 amino acids long. Germline CDR1 and CDR2: SGHTA and FQGNSA. With 2 bases removed from V and 2 bases from J, the gap between germline ends came to 10 bases. This chain's CDR3 is CASSLSDGAYEQYF. CDR3 bases: TGTGCCAGCAGCTTATCGGACGGGGCCTACGAGCAGTACTTC. Variable domain in full (rest from reference TRBV7-2 and TRBJ2-7): GAGVSQSPSNKVTEKGKDVELRCDPISGHTALYWYRQSLGQGLEFLIYFQGNSAPDKSGLPSDRFSAERTGGSVSTLTIQRTQQEDSAVYLCASSLSDGAYEQYFGPGTRLTVT.

The V gene is TRBV7-2, the J gene TRBJ1-4, with D tentatively TRBD1 (6 bases). This CDR3 is 16 amino acids long. Trimming took off 7 bases at V and 4 bases at J, with 19 bases between the two ends. Per germline, CDR1 SGHTA and CDR2 FQGNSA. The CDR3 protein is CASTRWGGLGNEKLFF. CDR3 sequence (DNA): TGTGCCAGCACCCGATGGGGGGGCCTTGGTAATGAAAAACTGTTTTTT.

The gene calls are TRBV7-9 and TRBJ1-4; the D gene is possibly TRBD1 (5 bases). The CDR3 consists of 15 residues. From germline, CDR1 is SEHNR and CDR2 FQNEAQ (reference sequence). The V and J ends lost 1 base and 4 bases respectively, with 10 bases between them. The CDR3 DNA follows: TGTGCCAGCAGCTTAGGCATCAGGGATAATGAAAAACTGTTTTTT. It specifies CASSLGIRDNEKLFF. Full variable domain (outside the CDR3, taken from reference TRBV7-9 and TRBJ1-4): DTGVSQNPRHKITKRGQNVTFRCDPISEHNRLYWYRQTLGQGPEFLTYFQNEAQLEKSRLLSDRFSAERPKGSFSTLEIQRTEQGDSAMYLCASSLGIRDNEKLFFGSGTQLSVL.

This rearrangement joins TRBV9 to TRBJ1-1, with a tentative D call TRBD1 (5 bases). The V end lost 2 bases, the J end lost 5 bases, and 10 bases lay between the germline ends. The CDR3 is 13 amino acids. Looked up from germline, CDR1 is SGDLS and CDR2 is YYNGEE. CDR3 amino acids: CASSVRDRTEAFF. CDR3 bases: TGTGCCAGCAGCGTCAGGGATCGGACTGAAGCTTTCTTT.

This chain links TRBV6-1 with TRBJ1-2; tentatively, D is TRBD1 (5 bases). Trimming pared 3 bases from V and 4 bases from J, leaving 15 bases between. The CDR3 runs to 15 residues. The germline V gene encodes CDR1 MNHNS and CDR2 SASEGT. The CDR3 sequence is CASSDVQGISYGYTF. CDR3 DNA sequence: TGTGCCAGCAGTGATGTTCAGGGCATCTCCTATGGCTACACCTTC.

The V and J genes are TRBV21-1 and TRBJ1-4; the listed D gene, TRBD1, was not tested against the DNA. TRBV21-1 is flagged as a pseudogene. This CDR3 region has 14 residues. In nucleotides, the CDR3 is TGTGCCAGCAGCCATGACAGGGGTAATGAAAAACTGTTTTTT. Translated, it gives CASSHDRGNEKLFF.

The rearrangement uses TRBV5-1 and TRBJ1-4; D is unclear. Looked up from germline, CDR1 is SGHRS and CDR2 is YFSETQ. This CDR3 spans 12 amino acids. Deletions cut 2 bases from V and 5 bases from J, with 4 bases between. The CDR3 DNA sequence: TGCGCCAGCAGCTTCGAGAATGAAAAACTGTTTTTT. Its translation is CASSFENEKLFF.